The sequence of this T cell receptor beta chain was determined in a study of blood T cell repertoires in COVID-19. Across the study: The origin of the acute and convalescent COVID-19 samples was the United States, Italy and Spain.

Clones were sequenced by immunoSEQ multiplex PCR, and TCRdb holds only the in-frame ones, with some missing. The sample shows 490,000 or so clones, about 85% of them seen only once. V lost 1 base to trimming and J lost 4 bases; unmatched junction nucleotides: 7. CDR1 is SGHTA and CDR2 is FQGNSA in the germline V gene. The CDR3 loop spans 17 amino acids. The rearrangement uses TRBV7-2 and TRBJ2-3; TRBD2 aligns across 11 bases. The sample comprised PBMCs or T cells enriched from blood (not recorded which). The origin of this receptor is a woman aged 55-70 years who had recovered from COVID-19. Here the CDR3 DNA reads TGTGCCAGCAGCTTAGTCCCCTTAGCGGGGGGGGCAGATACGCAGTATTTT. Protein: CASSLVPLAGGADTQYF.